The next 27 T cell receptor beta chains were all read from a single sample in a study of beta chain features in type 1 diabetes. Since all of the isolated RNA was reverse transcribed, expressed TCRB transcripts were what got sequenced. Data came from immunoSEQ multiplex PCR; TCRdb stores just in-frame clones and leaves some out. Among under 200,000 clones, about a tenth were seen once, and the ten largest hold more than 0.4%. Points from the study as a whole: TCRB CDR3s from Type 1 diabetes patients were moderately but significantly shorter in all four CD4+ subsets.

No antigens are known for them. The sample was central memory CD4+ T cells from blood. Receptors were obtained from a young man with type 1 diabetes.

CDR3 sequence reads: CASSVEGPGQGSGDTEAFF. CDR3 nucleotide sequence: TGTGCCAGCAGCGTAGAAGGACCGGGACAGGGATCTGGGGACACTGAAGCTTTCTTT. This sequence joins TRBV9 and TRBJ1-1, with 9 bases that match TRBD1. V lost 0 bases to trimming and J lost 3 bases; unmatched junction nucleotides: 15. The CDR3 has 19 amino acids. Germline values: CDR1 SGDLS, CDR2 YYNGEE.

The chain employs TRBV7-9 and TRBJ1-5; perhaps TRBD1 as D (5 bases). There are 13 residues in the CDR3. From germline, CDR1 is SEHNR and CDR2 FQNEAQ (reference sequence). V dropped 0 bases and J dropped 6 bases, with 6 bases sitting between them. In DNA form, the CDR3 reads TGTGCCAGCAGCTTAGCCGGGGGTCAGCCCCAGCATTTT. Protein product: CASSLAGGQPQHF.

V gene TRBV19 combines with J gene TRBJ2-1; TRBD2 matches at 8 bases. The CDR3 totals 14 residues. J gave up 6 bases and V 3 bases, and 4 bases lay outside the gene matches. Germline CDR1 LNHDA, CDR2 SQIVND (reference sequence). The CDR3 coding sequence is TGTGCCAGTAGTATCCTGGGGACTAGCAATGAGCAGTTCTTC. Its protein is CASSILGTSNEQFF.

This clone was picked up a small number of times. The genes are TRBV15 and TRBJ1-2, with D possibly matching TRBD1 (5 bases). This CDR3 spans 13 amino acids. Germline CDR1 and CDR2: LNHNV and YYDKDF (reference sequence). V shed 7 bases and J shed 4 bases, with 13 bases lying between them. The CDR3 region has the DNA TGTGCCACCACCGGGGGTCTAGGCTATGGCTACACCTTC. Protein: CATTGGLGYGYTF.

V usage is TRBV7-9 and J usage is TRBJ2-2; 9 bases agree with TRBD1. Germline loops: CDR1 SEHNR, CDR2 FQNEAQ (reference sequence). The trim removed 5 bases at V and 7 bases at J, leaving 11 bases unmatched. The length of the CDR3 is 16 residues. DNA of the CDR3: TGTGCCAGCAGCGCACCGGGACAGGGAACGGTCGGGGAGCTGTTTTTT. As protein: CASSAPGQGTVGELFF.

The V and J genes are TRBV7-2 and TRBJ2-2; TRBD2 might be the D (6 bases). V was shortened by 5 bases and J by 5 bases, with 15 bases between the two germline ends. Germline loops: CDR1 SGHTA, CDR2 FQGNSA. The CDR3 contains 15 residues. Written as DNA, the CDR3 is TGTGCCAGCAGCCCTCAAGGGACTGGGACCGGGGAGCTGTTTTTT. Translating it yields CASSPQGTGTGELFF.

The J gene is TRBJ1-5, the V gene TRBV18, with 10 bases fitting TRBD1. CDR1 and CDR2 (germline): KGHSH, LQKENI. The junction had 9 bases not matched to a gene; V was cut back by 4 bases and J by 3 bases. The CDR3 has 17 residues. The CDR3 loop is CASSLNHGTGDNQPQHF. CDR3 coding DNA: TGTGCCAGCTCACTTAATCACGGGACAGGGGACAATCAGCCCCAGCATTTT.

This clone was counted only a few times. V is TRBV15 and J is TRBJ2-5, with 7 nucleotides matching TRBD1. The junction had 7 bases not matched to a gene; V was cut back by 7 bases and J by 5 bases. CDR3 size: 13 residues. Germline V lookup: CDR1 LNHNV, CDR2 YYDKDF (reference sequence). CDR3 protein: CATKDRRTETQYF. The DNA for the CDR3 is TGTGCCACCAAGGACAGGCGGACGGAGACCCAGTACTTC.

The chain employs TRBV30 and TRBJ1-1; D remains ambiguous. The CDR3 sequence is 12 residues long. CDR1 and CDR2 (germline): GTSNPN, SVGIG (reference sequence). The chain's CDR3 is CGQGSLNTEAFF. In DNA form, the CDR3 reads TGTGGACAAGGCTCCTTGAACACTGAAGCTTTCTTT.

The rearrangement uses TRBV4-3 and TRBJ2-1; the match to TRBD2 covers 12 bases. With 2 bases clipped from V and 5 bases from J, the junction kept 7 bases outside the gene matches. From germline, CDR1 is LGHNA and CDR2 YSLEER. The CDR3 covers 17 residues. CDR3 in amino acids: CASSQQATSGSHNEQFF. As DNA, the CDR3 is TGCGCCAGCAGCCAACAAGCGACTAGCGGGAGCCACAATGAGCAGTTCTTC.

This clone was detected a few times. CDR3 region: CASSLPRAYEQYF. The CDR3 DNA follows: TGTGCCAGCAGTTTACCCAGGGCTTACGAGCAGTACTTC. This chain uses TRBV28 with TRBJ2-7; D is possibly TRBD1 (5 bases). Germline V gene data show CDR1 as MDHEN and CDR2 as SYDVKM. The CDR3 sequence is 13 residues long. V lost 2 bases to trimming and J lost 4 bases, with 9 bases between them.

This clone was counted between two and nine times. The rearrangement joins TRBV4-3 to TRBJ2-5, with a weak D call TRBD2 (7 bases). The CDR3 spans 14 residues. Trimming shortened V by 1 base and J by 4 bases, and 10 bases separated the two germline ends. Germline CDR1 reads LGHNA; CDR2 reads YSLEER. CDR3 region: CASSQGGGRETQYF. CDR3 DNA sequence: TGCGCCAGCAGCCAAGGGGGGGGGCGAGAGACCCAGTACTTC.

The CDR3 bases are TGTGCCAGCAGCCAACTAGCCCAATCCTACGAGCAGTACTTC. It yields the protein CASSQLAQSYEQYF. The chain employs TRBV7-2 and TRBJ2-7; possibly TRBD2 for D (6 bases). Germline loops: CDR1 SGHTA, CDR2 FQGNSA. Trimming pared 5 bases from V and 1 base from J, leaving 12 bases between. The CDR3 length is 14 residues.

This clone was detected a few times. V gene TRBV9 combines with J gene TRBJ2-5; the D is unclear. CDR3 size: 12 residues. Germline CDR1 and CDR2: SGDLS and YYNGEE. The V end lost 3 bases, the J end lost 6 bases, and 9 bases lay between the germline ends. CDR3 DNA sequence: TGTGCCAGCAGCGGGAGCTCGAAGACCCAGTACTTC. Amino acids: CASSGSSKTQYF.

The chain employs TRBV5-1 and TRBJ2-5; a weak D match, TRBD2 (5 bases). Germline assignment: CDR1 SGHRS and CDR2 YFSETQ. V shed 2 bases and J shed 4 bases, with 9 bases lying between them. The CDR3 loop spans 13 amino acids. CDR3 in DNA: TGCGCCAGCAGCTTCGAGGGAGCAGAGACCCAGTACTTC. As protein: CASSFEGAETQYF.

The gene calls are TRBV5-6 and TRBJ1-5; 8 nucleotides match TRBD1. V lost 0 bases and J lost 3; bases outside the gene matches: 5. This CDR3 spans 16 amino acids. CDR1 and CDR2 (germline): SGHDT, YYEEEE. Here the CDR3 reads CASSLVSGGVNQPQHF. The CDR3 nucleotides are TGTGCCAGCAGCTTGGTTTCAGGGGGCGTCAATCAGCCCCAGCATTTT.

CDR3 DNA: TGTGCCAGCAGCTTAGTTCCAGCGGGAGGTATCAAAGAGACCCAGTACTTC. Translated: CASSLVPAGGIKETQYF. The chain links TRBV7-6 to TRBJ2-5, with 9 nucleotides matching TRBD2. J gave up 3 bases and V 1 base, and 9 bases lay outside the gene matches. The CDR3 has 17 residues. CDR1 SGHVS and CDR2 FNYEAQ come from the germline V gene. The full variable domain, completed using reference TRBV7-6 and TRBJ2-5, is GAGVSQSPRYKVTKRGQDVALRCDPISGHVSLYWYRQALGQGPEFLTYFNYEAQQDKSGLPNDRFSAERPEGSISTLTIQRTEQRDSAMYRCASSLVPAGGIKETQYFGPGTRLLVL.

The V and J genes are TRBV9 and TRBJ2-7; D is possibly TRBD1 (5 bases). The V end lost 0 bases, the J end lost 5 bases, and 6 bases lay between the germline ends. The CDR3 totals 12 residues. CDR1 and CDR2 from the germline V gene are SGDLS and YYNGEE. CDR3 sequence (DNA): TGTGCCAGCAGCGTAGAGGGGAACGAGCAGTACTTC. It encodes CASSVEGNEQYF. Combining the CDR3 with reference TRBV9 and TRBJ2-7 gives the whole variable domain DSGVTQTPKHLITATGQRVTLRCSPRSGDLSVYWYQQSLDQGLQFLIQYYNGEERAKGNILERFSAQQFPDLHSELNLSSLELGDSALYFCASSVEGNEQYFGPGTRLTVT.

This clone came up a few times. V and J are TRBV9 and TRBJ1-5; tentative D call: TRBD1 (5 bases). V was shortened by 0 bases and J by 2 bases, with 9 bases between the two germline ends. Per the germline V gene, CDR1 is SGDLS and CDR2 is YYNGEE. The CDR3 contains 15 residues. As DNA, the CDR3 is TGTGCCAGCAGCGTAGCCCCGGGGGGCAATCAGCCCCAGCATTTT. Its translation is CASSVAPGGNQPQHF.

For the CDR3, the DNA is TGTGCCAGCGCTAGGACTAGCGGGACTGAAGAGACCCAGTACTTC. Translated, it gives CASARTSGTEETQYF. The genes are TRBV5-4 and TRBJ2-5, with TRBD2 matching over 12 bases. V lost 7 bases, J lost 3 bases, and 7 bases stayed unmatched. Looked up from germline, CDR1 is SGHNT and CDR2 is YYREEE (reference sequence). CDR3 length: 15 amino acids.

The CDR3 region is CAWRVAGQNYGYTF. CDR3 in DNA: TGTGCCTGGAGGGTCGCGGGACAGAACTATGGCTACACCTTC. The V call is TRBV30, the J call TRBJ1-2, with 7 bases identical to TRBD1. V lost 3 bases, J lost 2 bases, and 6 bases stayed unmatched. CDR3 length: 14 amino acids. Looked up from germline, CDR1 is GTSNPN and CDR2 is SVGIG (reference sequence).

This clone has a handful of counts. The chain recombines TRBV11-3 with TRBJ2-3; 7 bases match TRBD1. Unmatched junction bases numbered 8, after V lost 1 base and J lost 7 bases. The CDR3 is made up of 15 amino acids. Germline CDR1 SGHNT, CDR2 YENEEA. CDR3 region: CASSLGGTERNTQYF. The CDR3 region has the DNA TGTGCCAGCAGCTTAGGGGGGACAGAGCGCAATACGCAGTATTTT.

The chain carries TRBV29-1 and TRBJ2-3, with TRBD1 matching 7 bases. The CDR3 extends over 13 amino acids. The junction had 6 bases not matched to a gene; V was cut back by 6 bases and J by 3 bases. Germline V lookup: CDR1 SQVTM, CDR2 ANQGSEA. The CDR3 sequence: CSVTGTATDTQYF. For the CDR3, the DNA is TGCAGCGTCACCGGGACAGCGACAGATACGCAGTATTTT.

In its sample, this clone was seen a few times. V gene TRBV7-2 combines with J gene TRBJ1-1; TRBD1 agrees at 7 bases. The germline CDR1 and CDR2 sequences are SGHTA and FQGNSA. This CDR3 has 14 residues. V dropped 3 bases and J dropped 1; count of bases not matched to a gene: 2. CDR3 in amino acids: CASSFRGSNTEAFF. CDR3 nucleotide sequence: TGTGCCAGCAGCTTCAGGGGGTCGAACACTGAAGCTTTCTTT.

This clone was seen more than once but under ten times. This rearrangement joins TRBV28 to TRBJ1-5; a weak D match, TRBD1 (5 bases). Germline lookup yields CDR1 MDHEN and CDR2 SYDVKM. V gave up 3 bases and J gave up 6 bases, with 12 bases separating them. This CDR3 is built from 14 residues. The CDR3 protein is CASSFARVSQPQHF. DNA for the CDR3: TGTGCCAGCAGTTTTGCCAGGGTGAGTCAGCCCCAGCATTTT.

The CDR3 DNA reads as TGTGCCAGCAGCCAACGGGATGACGAGCAGTACTTC. It encodes CASSQRDDEQYF. The chain recombines TRBV4-2 with TRBJ2-7; a possible D gene is TRBD2 (5 bases). Trimming pared 2 bases from V and 5 bases from J, leaving 7 bases between. There are 12 residues in the CDR3. Germline CDR1 and CDR2: LGHNA and YNFKEQ.

This clone was picked up a small number of times. This rearrangement joins TRBV7-3 to TRBJ2-2; D remains unclear. V gave up 2 bases and J gave up 7 bases, with 8 bases separating them. The CDR3 contains 13 residues. The germline V gene has CDR1 SGHTA and CDR2 FQGTGA. The CDR3 nucleotides read TGTGCCAGCAGCTTATTCCAGGACGGGGAGCTGTTTTTT. This codes for CASSLFQDGELFF. Full variable domain (missing parts from reference TRBV7-3 and TRBJ2-2): GAGVSQTPSNKVTEKGKYVELRCDPISGHTALYWYRQSLGQGPEFLIYFQGTGAADDSGLPNDRFFAVRPEGSVSTLKIQRTERGDSAVYLCASSLFQDGELFFGEGSRLTVL.